Listed below are T cell receptor beta chains from one sample, sequenced in a study of CXCR3-negative and CXCR3-positive naive CD8 T cells. Each CDR3 protein gets one entry in TCRdb, which reprocessed the 5' RACE reads and gives no DNA. The sample yields about 110,000 distinct CDR3 sequences, of which the top ten take up more than 0.3%. Sequenced material: naive CXCR3+ CD8+ T cells from blood. The receptors here all came from a human donor in good health. Some clones in this sample may be carry-over from other donors' samples. Both conserved end residues are part of each CDR3.

V	J	CDR3
TRBV7-6	TRBJ2-7	CASSLGEGYYEQYF
TRBV7-3	TRBJ2-1	CASSLTGGRGSDYNEQFF
TRBV28	TRBJ2-4	CASSLPVEGIQYF
TRBV9	TRBJ2-7	CASSPISGLPVYEQYF
TRBV14	TRBJ1-3	CASSIQGGGNTIYF
TRBV25-1	TRBJ2-7	CASSYGESYEQYF
TRBV5-1	TRBJ2-1	CASSPTSSYNEQFF
TRBV5-1	TRBJ2-3	CASSLSAGYTDTQYF
TRBV5-1	TRBJ1-1	CASSFPGEGETTNTEAFF
TRBV12-3/TRBV12-4	TRBJ2-3	CASSLPGQGAADTQYF